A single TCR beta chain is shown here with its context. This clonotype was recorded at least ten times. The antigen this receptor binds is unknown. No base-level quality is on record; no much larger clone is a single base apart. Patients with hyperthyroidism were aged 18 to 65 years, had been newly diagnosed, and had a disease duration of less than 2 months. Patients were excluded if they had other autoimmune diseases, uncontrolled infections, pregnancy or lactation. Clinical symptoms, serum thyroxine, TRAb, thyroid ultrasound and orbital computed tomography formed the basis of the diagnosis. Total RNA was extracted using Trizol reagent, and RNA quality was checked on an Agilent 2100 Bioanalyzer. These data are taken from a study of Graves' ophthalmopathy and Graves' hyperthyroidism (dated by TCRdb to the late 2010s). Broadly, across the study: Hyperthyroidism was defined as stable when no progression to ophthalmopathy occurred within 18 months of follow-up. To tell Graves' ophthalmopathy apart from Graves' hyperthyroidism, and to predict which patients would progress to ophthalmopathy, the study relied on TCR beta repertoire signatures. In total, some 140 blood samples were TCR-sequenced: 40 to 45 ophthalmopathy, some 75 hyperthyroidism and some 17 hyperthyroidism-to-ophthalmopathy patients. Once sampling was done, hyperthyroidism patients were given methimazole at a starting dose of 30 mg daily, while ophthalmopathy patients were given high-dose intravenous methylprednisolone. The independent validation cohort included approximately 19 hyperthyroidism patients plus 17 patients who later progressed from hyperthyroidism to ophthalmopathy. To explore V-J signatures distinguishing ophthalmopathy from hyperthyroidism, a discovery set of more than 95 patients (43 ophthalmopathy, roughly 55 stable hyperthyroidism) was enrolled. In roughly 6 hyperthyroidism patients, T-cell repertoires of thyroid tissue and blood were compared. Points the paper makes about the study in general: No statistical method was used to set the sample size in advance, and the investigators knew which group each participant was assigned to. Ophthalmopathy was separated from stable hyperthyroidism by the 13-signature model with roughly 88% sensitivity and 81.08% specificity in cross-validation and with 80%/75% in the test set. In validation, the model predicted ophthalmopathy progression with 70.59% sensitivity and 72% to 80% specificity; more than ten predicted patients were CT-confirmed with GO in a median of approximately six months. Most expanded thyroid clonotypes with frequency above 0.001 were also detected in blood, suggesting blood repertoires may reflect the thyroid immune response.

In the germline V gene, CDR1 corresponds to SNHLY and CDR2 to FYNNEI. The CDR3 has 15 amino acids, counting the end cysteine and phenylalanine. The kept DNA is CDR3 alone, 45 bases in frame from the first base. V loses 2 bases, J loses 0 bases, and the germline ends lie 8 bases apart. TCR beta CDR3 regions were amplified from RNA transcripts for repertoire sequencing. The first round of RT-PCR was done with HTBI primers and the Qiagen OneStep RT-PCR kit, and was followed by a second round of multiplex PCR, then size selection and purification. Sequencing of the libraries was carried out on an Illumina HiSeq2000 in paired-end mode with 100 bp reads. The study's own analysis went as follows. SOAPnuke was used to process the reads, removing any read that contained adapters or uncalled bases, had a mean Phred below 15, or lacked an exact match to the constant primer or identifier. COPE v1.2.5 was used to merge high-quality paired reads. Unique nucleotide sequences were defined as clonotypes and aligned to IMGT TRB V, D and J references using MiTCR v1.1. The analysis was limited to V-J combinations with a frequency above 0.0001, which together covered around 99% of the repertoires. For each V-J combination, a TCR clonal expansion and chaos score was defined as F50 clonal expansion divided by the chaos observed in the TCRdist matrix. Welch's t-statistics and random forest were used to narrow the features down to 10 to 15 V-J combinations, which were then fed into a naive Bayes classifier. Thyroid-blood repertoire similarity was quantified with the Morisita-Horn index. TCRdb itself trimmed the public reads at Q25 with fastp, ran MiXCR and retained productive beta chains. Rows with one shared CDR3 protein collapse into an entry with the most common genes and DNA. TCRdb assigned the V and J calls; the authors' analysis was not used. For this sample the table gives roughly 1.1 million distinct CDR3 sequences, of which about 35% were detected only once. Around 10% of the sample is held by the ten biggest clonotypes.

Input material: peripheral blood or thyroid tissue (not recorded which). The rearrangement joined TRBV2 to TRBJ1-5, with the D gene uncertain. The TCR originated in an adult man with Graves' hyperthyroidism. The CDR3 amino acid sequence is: CASSERAVSNQPQHF. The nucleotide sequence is TGTGCCAGCAGTGAACGGGCCGTTAGCAATCAGCCCCAGCATTTT.